A single sample is the source of the 17 T cell receptor beta chains below, sequenced in a study of T cell responses to AZD1222 COVID-19 vaccine (dated by TCRdb to the early 2020s). Sample time point, as interpreted from the label and publication: baseline before first vaccination. The library was produced with the immunoSEQ multiplex PCR assay. This is the immuneACCESS table as TCRdb keeps it, with only in-frame sequences that have V and J called. A part of the clones is gone; compared with another copy, unresolved V genes explain less than half, and the rest is unexplained. This sample comprises around 130,000 clones, 92% of them detected only once. Clones ranked in the top ten supply over 1.5% of the sample. The source material was peripheral blood, sampled on day 0 of AZD1222 vaccination. Receptors were obtained from an adult in good health.

The chain has TRBV21-1 and TRBJ2-7; TRBD1 is the table's D call, not checked against the DNA. TRBV21-1 is termed a pseudogene. The CDR3 sequence is 16 residues long. As DNA, the CDR3 is TGTGCCAGCAGCAAAGAGGGACAGGGGGCATACAACGAGCAGTACGTC. This gives the protein CASSKEGQGAYNEQYV.

The chain carries TRBV18 and TRBJ1-1; 10 bases agree with TRBD1. Germline-derived CDR1 and CDR2 are KGHSH and LQKENI. The CDR3 totals 15 residues. Unmatched junction bases numbered 5, after V lost 3 bases and J lost 4 bases. CDR3 sequence (DNA): TGTGCCAGCTCACCCTGGACAGGGGGGACCACTGAAGCTTTCTTT. Amino acid sequence: CASSPWTGGTTEAFF.

The V call is TRBV6-5, the J call TRBJ1-2; 8 bases fit TRBD1. J was trimmed by 8 bases and V by 5 bases; bases with no gene match: 7. The CDR3 consists of 13 residues. Germline V CDR1 and CDR2: MNHEY, SVGAGI. As DNA, the CDR3 is TGTGCCAGCAGTCCGACAGGGGCTGAGGGCTACACCTTC. Protein: CASSPTGAEGYTF.

This chain connects TRBV2 to TRBJ2-2, with 7 positions matching TRBD1. Germline CDR1 and CDR2: SNHLY and FYNNEI. The CDR3 is made up of 15 amino acids. After removal of 6 bases from V and 3 bases from J, the junction contained 7 bases not matched to a gene. DNA of the CDR3: TGTGCCAGCAGCCAAGACAGGGTGGACACCGGGGAGCTGTTTTTT. Its protein product is CASSQDRVDTGELFF.

A remark on this clone: The same CDR3 arises from other DNA sequences in this sample as well. The rearrangement uses TRBV6-5 and TRBJ1-1; D is unclear. Trimming pared 3 bases from V and 0 bases from J, leaving 8 bases between. Germline V CDR1 and CDR2: MNHEY, SVGAGI. This CDR3 spans 14 amino acids. CDR3 loop: CASSYGQLNTEAFF. DNA for the CDR3: TGTGCCAGCAGTTATGGCCAGTTGAACACTGAAGCTTTCTTT.

The chain combines TRBV19 with TRBJ1-2; weak D call: TRBD1 (5 bases). The CDR3 is 12 residues long. CDR1 and CDR2 (germline): LNHDA, SQIVND (reference sequence). V was pared by 6 bases and J by 7 bases, with 12 bases between. In DNA form, the CDR3 reads TGTGCCAGTAGGGTCAGGGATAGTGGCTACACCTTC. It yields the protein CASRVRDSGYTF.

V and J are TRBV6-5 and TRBJ1-2, with 9 bases matching TRBD1. The CDR3 spans 14 residues. From germline, CDR1 is MNHEY and CDR2 SVGAGI. The ends lost 11 bases at V and 4 bases at J; junction bases unmatched: 11. CDR3 loop: CAGNSGQGSYGYTF. CDR3 bases: TGTGCCGGAAACTCGGGACAGGGCAGCTATGGCTACACCTTC.

The chain joins TRBV11-3 to TRBJ1-1; tentatively, D is TRBD1 (5 bases). The CDR3 consists of 16 residues. Trimming shortened V by 3 bases and J by 1 base, and 15 bases separated the two germline ends. CDR1 is SGHNT and CDR2 is YENEEA in the germline V gene. The CDR3 spells CASSLGTWMRNTEAFF. The CDR3 region has the DNA TGTGCCAGCAGCTTGGGGACCTGGATGCGGAACACTGAAGCTTTCTTT.

This rearrangement joins TRBV9 to TRBJ1-1; 7 positions match TRBD1. With 3 bases clipped from V and 4 bases from J, the junction kept 12 bases outside the gene matches. Germline V lookup: CDR1 SGDLS, CDR2 YYNGEE. This CDR3 contains 16 residues. The CDR3 is CASSDPTGLGITEAFF. DNA of the CDR3: TGTGCCAGCAGCGACCCGACAGGGCTTGGTATCACTGAAGCTTTCTTT.

This chain joins TRBV18 and TRBJ1-3; D call uncertain. In germline, CDR1 is KGHSH, CDR2 LQKENI. The CDR3 is 17 amino acids. Trimming took 1 base from V and 3 from J, leaving 16 bases between them. CDR3: CASSPRGQSADGNTIYF. The DNA for the CDR3 is TGTGCCAGCTCACCACGAGGGCAGTCGGCGGATGGAAACACCATATATTTT.

V and J are TRBV5-1 and TRBJ1-4; 8 bases map to TRBD1. V was clipped by 4 bases and J by 8 bases; unmatched bases: 7. Per germline, CDR1 SGHRS and CDR2 YFSETQ. The CDR3 totals 14 residues. In DNA, the CDR3 is TGCGCCAGCAGCCCCGACAGGGGAAGAGAAAAACTGTTTTTT. It is translated as CASSPDRGREKLFF.

This chain connects TRBV6-5 to TRBJ1-2; D unclear. V was trimmed by 8 bases and J by 0 bases, leaving 10 bases between them. The CDR3 runs to 13 residues. The germline V gene encodes CDR1 MNHEY and CDR2 SVGAGI. In nucleotides, the CDR3 is TGTGCCAGCGGGCAGACTACTAACTATGGCTACACCTTC. Its protein is CASGQTTNYGYTF.

The CDR3 sequence: CASSFGTSGRWSDTQYF. CDR3 sequence (DNA): TGTGCCAGCAGCTTCGGGACTAGCGGGAGATGGTCAGATACGCAGTATTTT. The V gene is TRBV7-2, the J gene TRBJ2-3, with 14 bases that match TRBD2. The CDR3 runs 17 residues. The V segment lost 3 bases and the J segment 4 bases; nucleotides outside the gene matches: 6. Germline-derived CDR1 and CDR2 are SGHTA and FQGNSA.

The chain carries TRBV11-2 and TRBJ1-2; D is perhaps TRBD1 (6 bases). This CDR3 is 12 amino acids long. The germline CDR1 and CDR2 sequences are SGHAT and FQNNGV. The germline V and J ends were trimmed by 5 bases and 4 bases, with 8 bases remaining between them. In nucleotides, the CDR3 is TGTGCCAGCAGCCCCAGGGGCTATGGCTACACCTTC. Translation gives CASSPRGYGYTF.

This chain connects TRBV19 to TRBJ2-2; the match to TRBD2 covers 10 bases. There are 15 residues in the CDR3. Trimming at V came to 4 bases and at J to 3 bases, leaving 2 bases not matched to a gene. CDR1 LNHDA and CDR2 SQIVND come from the germline V gene (reference sequence). CDR3 DNA sequence: TGTGCCAGTAGTACACTAGCGGGATACACCGGGGAGCTGTTTTTT. Its translation: CASSTLAGYTGELFF.

The chain uses TRBV6-5 and TRBJ1-1; D is ambiguous. The CDR3 sequence is 13 residues long. Trimming left V 8 bases short and J 8 bases short, with 18 bases between. Germline values: CDR1 MNHEY, CDR2 SVGAGI. CDR3: CASGPPAAVEAFF. The CDR3 DNA follows: TGTGCCAGCGGCCCCCCTGCGGCCGTAGAAGCTTTCTTT.

The genes are TRBV12-5 and TRBJ1-1; 9 bases align to TRBD1. V gave up 0 bases and J gave up 1 base; unmatched junction bases: 9. Germline CDR1 and CDR2: LGHNT and FRNRAP. The length of the CDR3 is 18 residues. CDR3 amino acids: CASGLVLGQGKRNTEAFF. CDR3 DNA: TGTGCTAGTGGTTTGGTACTCGGACAGGGGAAGAGGAACACTGAAGCTTTCTTT.